This T cell receptor beta chain was documented in a study of vaccination and CD4 T cells after COVID-19 (dated by TCRdb to 2022 to 2024). In the study overall: Convalescent patients had a positive SARS-CoV-2 result on nasal swab PCR, and of these patients, fewer than ten had mild disease and one had severe disease. Six males and four females were included in the convalescent cohort, with two Hispanic individuals, seven Caucasians, two Asians and one multiracial person represented. Participants received two doses of either the Pfizer-BioNTech BNT162b2 vaccine (n=8) or the Moderna mRNA-1273 vaccine (n=2). Post-COVID blood samples from convalescent patients were collected a median of roughly 100 days after diagnosis, with a range of 35 to 161 days. The time from the second vaccine dose to post-vaccine blood sampling had a median of around 72 days and ranged from 14 to 241 days. For stimulating the cultures, overlapping spike peptide pools were used, derived from SARS-CoV-2 as well as from the common cold coronaviruses HCoV-NL63, HCoV-OC43 and HCoV-229E. Control cultures received a CEFX viral epitope pool as the positive control, an HIV-1 Nef peptide pool as the negative control, or no peptide. The spike-specific CD4+ TCR repertoire was compared before and after mRNA vaccination in ten to eleven COVID-19 convalescent patients and a handful of infection-naive healthy vaccine recipients.

As for this clonotype: What this receptor recognizes is not known. Base qualities were left out, and no much larger clone turns up one base away.

Library preparation was by PCR. TCR sequencing of DNA from cultured CD4+ T cells used the Oncomine TCR Beta short-read assay at the Johns Hopkins FTIC core. Genomic DNA was extracted from the cultured CD4+ T cells with the QIAamp micro DNA kit. Oncomine TCR Beta libraries from cultured CD4+ T cells were pooled with unique dual indexes and sequenced on an Illumina iSeq 100. Processing in the source paper ran as follows. Non-productive sequences were filtered out, and CDR3s that did not start with C, did not end with F or W, or were shorter than 7 amino acids were discarded. Antigen-specific clonotypes were identified with the MANAFEST web application by comparing peptide-stimulated wells with reference and other culture wells. An FDR below 0.05, an odds ratio above 5, and a productive frequency above 0.1% in at least two of three replicate wells were required for clones to be considered positive. A clonotype was classed as cross-reactive if the clonotype showed significant expansion both in SARS-CoV-2 spike wells and in at least one common cold coronavirus spike condition. Using R version 3.6.1, CDR3 homology was evaluated through Levenshtein distances (stringdist) along with unrooted phylogenetic trees (ape). Starting from the raw public reads, TCRdb applied fastp trimming at Q25, assembled clones with MiXCR and retained in-frame beta chains. All rows with the same CDR3 protein become a single entry with the most common DNA and genes. For this entry, the V and J calls and clone size follow TCRdb and not the study's own pipeline. The sample table shows approximately 11,000 distinct CDR3 sequences, and 60% to 80% are seen once. 9.5% to 15% of the sample belongs to the ten largest clones.

The sample's treatment or condition label, in plain terms: roughly 10-day PBMC culture with coronavirus spike peptide pools or control peptides (ViraFEST assay). To expand antigen-specific T cells with peptide pools and then pick out the expanded clonotypes through TCR sequencing, the study relied on the ViraFEST assay. The convalescent patients' positive SARS-CoV-2 PCR tests fell between March and December 2020, which was before the Alpha, Beta and Delta variants emerged in the United States. Each well held two million PBMCs cultured with 10 ug/ml peptide pools in IMDM containing approximately 5% human AB serum and around 10 IU/ml IL-2. Half of the culture medium was replaced with fresh IL-2-containing medium on days 3 and 7. After approximately 11 days of culture, CD4+ T cells were isolated by negative selection with the EasySep CD4+ T cell isolation kit. Ficoll-Paque Plus gradient centrifugation was used to isolate PBMCs from whole blood, and the isolated PBMCs were then either used fresh or cryopreserved at -140C. In general, triplicate wells were set up for every culture condition.

The V end loses 5 bases and the J end loses 1 base, and a stretch of 16 bases separates them. As encoded in the germline V gene, CDR1 is SGHTA while CDR2 is FQGNSA. The CDR3 numbers 16 residues from cysteine through phenylalanine. The only DNA kept is the CDR3, 48 bases in frame from the first base. What the authors observed across the whole study: Of the vaccine-specific clones in convalescent patients, 304 of 307, or nearly all, reacted only to SARS-CoV-2 spike and did not cross-react with common cold coronaviruses. Among the post-vaccine SARS-CoV-2-reactive clones in convalescent patients, a median around 90% showed up only after vaccination, which suggests vaccine-specific priming. Although the median number of SARS-CoV-2-reactive clonotypes went up from 21 after infection to more than 30 after vaccination, the increase was not significant. The number of convalescent patients in the study was relatively small, and the study did not examine early timepoints following natural infection.

The receptor comes from a human donor who had recovered from COVID-19. The sample comprised CD4+ T cells from blood, cultured in vitro. The chain is assembled from TRBV7-2 and TRBJ2-3, with the D gene not clear enough to name. The nucleotide sequence reads as follows: TGTGCCAGCAGCCTCAGACCAGCCGGAGGCACAGATACGCAGTATTTT. Protein translation: CASSLRPAGGTDTQYF.